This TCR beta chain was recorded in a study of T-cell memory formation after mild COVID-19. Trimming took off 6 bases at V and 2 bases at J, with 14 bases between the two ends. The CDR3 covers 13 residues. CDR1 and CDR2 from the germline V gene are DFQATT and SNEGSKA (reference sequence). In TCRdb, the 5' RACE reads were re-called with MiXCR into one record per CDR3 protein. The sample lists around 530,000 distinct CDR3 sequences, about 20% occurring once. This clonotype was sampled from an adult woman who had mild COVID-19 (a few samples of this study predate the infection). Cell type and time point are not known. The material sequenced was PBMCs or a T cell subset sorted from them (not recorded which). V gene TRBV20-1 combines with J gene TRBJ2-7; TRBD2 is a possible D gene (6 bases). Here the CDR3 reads CSAPRGSAYEQYF. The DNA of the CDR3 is TGCAGTGCCCCGCGGGGATCTGCCTACGAGCAGTACTTC.